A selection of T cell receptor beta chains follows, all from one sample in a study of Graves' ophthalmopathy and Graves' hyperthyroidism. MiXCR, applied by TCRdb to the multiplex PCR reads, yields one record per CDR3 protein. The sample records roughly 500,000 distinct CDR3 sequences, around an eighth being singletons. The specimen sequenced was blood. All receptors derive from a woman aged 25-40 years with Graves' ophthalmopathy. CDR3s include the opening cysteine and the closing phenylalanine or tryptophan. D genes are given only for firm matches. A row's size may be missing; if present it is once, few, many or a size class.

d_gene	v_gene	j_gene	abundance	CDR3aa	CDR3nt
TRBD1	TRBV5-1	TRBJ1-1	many	CASSTRTGNTEAFF	TGCGCCAGCAGCACCCGGACAGGGAACACTGAAGCTTTCTTT
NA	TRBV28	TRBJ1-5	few	CASSLSGSPGGPGEPQHF	TGTGCCAGCAGTTTATCGGGTTCTCCCGGGGGACCGGGGGAACCCCAGCATTTT
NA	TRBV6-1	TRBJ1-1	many	CASSEGGTEAFF	TGTGCCAGCAGTGAGGGGGGGACTGAAGCTTTCTTT
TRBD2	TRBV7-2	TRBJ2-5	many	CASSRSGRWETQYF	TGTGCCAGCAGCCGTAGCGGGAGATGGGAGACCCAGTACTTC
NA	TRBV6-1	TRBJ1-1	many	CASSETGRTTEAFF	TGTGCCAGCAGTGAAACGGGTAGAACCACTGAAGCTTTCTTT
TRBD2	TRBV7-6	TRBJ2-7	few	CASSLGGGAHEQYF	TGTGCCAGCAGCTTAGGCGGGGGGGCCCACGAGCAGTACTTC
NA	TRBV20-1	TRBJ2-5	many	CSATTQEVGETQYF	TGCAGTGCTACTACCCAGGAGGTTGGAGAGACCCAGTACTTC
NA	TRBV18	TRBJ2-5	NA	CASSPPRRLQETQYF	TGTGCCAGCTCACCACCGAGGAGGTTACAAGAGACCCAGTACTTC
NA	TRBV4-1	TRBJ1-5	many	CASSQLSSNQPQHF	TGCGCCAGCAGCCAACTCTCGAGCAATCAGCCCCAGCATTTT
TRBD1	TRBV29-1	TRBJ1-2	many	CSVDRDRVHQAGGYTF	TGCAGCGTCGATCGGGACAGGGTTCACCAGGCCGGTGGCTACACCTTC
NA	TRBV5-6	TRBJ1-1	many	CASSLETGRNTEAFF	TGTGCCAGCAGCTTGGAAACAGGGAGGAACACTGAAGCTTTCTTT
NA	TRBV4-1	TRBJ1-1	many	CASRRPGQTTTEAFF	TGCGCCAGCAGACGGCCCGGACAGACGACTACTGAAGCTTTCTTT
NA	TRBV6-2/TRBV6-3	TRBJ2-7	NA	CASSYAGTYEQYF	TGTGCCAGCAGTTACGCGGGCACCTACGAGCAGTACTTC
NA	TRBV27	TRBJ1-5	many	CASSLLGTQPQHF	TGTGCCAGCAGTTTATTAGGAACTCAGCCCCAGCATTTT
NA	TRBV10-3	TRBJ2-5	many	CAISEVSGQETQYF	TGTGCCATCAGTGAAGTAAGCGGGCAAGAGACCCAGTACTTC
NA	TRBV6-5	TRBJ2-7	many	CASSYRGEYEQYF	TGTGCCAGCAGTTACAGGGGCGAGTACGAGCAGTACTTC
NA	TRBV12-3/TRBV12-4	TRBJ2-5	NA	CASSPGLGHGETKYF	TGTGCCAGCAGTCCTGGGTTAGGGCATGGAGAGACCAAGTACTTC
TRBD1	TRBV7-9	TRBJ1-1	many	CASSPGQGFDEAFF	TGTGCCAGCAGCCCTGGACAGGGTTTTGATGAAGCTTTCTTT
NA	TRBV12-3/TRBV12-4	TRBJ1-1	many	CASSFSSGNTEAFF	TGTGCCAGCAGTTTTAGTTCTGGGAACACTGAAGCTTTCTTT
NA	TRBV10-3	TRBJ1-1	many	CAIRKNTEAFF	TGTGCCATCAGGAAGAACACTGAAGCTTTCTTT
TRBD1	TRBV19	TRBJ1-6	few	CASGQGNSHLHF	TGTGCCAGTGGACAGGGCAATTCACACCTCCACTTT
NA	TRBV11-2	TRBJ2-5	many	CASSLALYAQYF	TGTGCCAGCAGCTTAGCCCTTTACGCCCAGTACTTC
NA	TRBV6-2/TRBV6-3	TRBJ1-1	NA	CASSGTVIEAFF	TGTGCCAGCAGTGGGACGGTAATTGAAGCTTTCTTT
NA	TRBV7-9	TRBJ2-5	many	CASGQTTGHQETQYF	TGTGCCAGCGGCCAGACCACAGGGCACCAAGAGACCCAGTACTTC
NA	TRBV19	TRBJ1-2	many	CASTDRPGASNYGYTF	TGTGCCAGTACCGACCGGCCCGGGGCTTCTAACTATGGCTACACCTTC
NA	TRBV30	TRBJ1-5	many	CAWNRGQNQPQHF	TGTGCCTGGAACCGTGGACAAAATCAGCCCCAGCATTTT
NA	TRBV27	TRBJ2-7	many	CASSLGQPLVEQYF	TGTGCCAGCAGTTTAGGACAGCCCCTAGTTGAGCAGTACTTC
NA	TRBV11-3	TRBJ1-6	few	CASSGGGSSYNSPLHF	TGTGCCAGCAGCGGTGGGGGCTCTTCCTATAATTCACCCCTCCACTTT
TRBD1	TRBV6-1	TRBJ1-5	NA	CASSHRDRGRGNQPQHF	TGTGCCAGCAGCCACCGGGACAGGGGTAGGGGCAATCAGCCCCAGCATTTT
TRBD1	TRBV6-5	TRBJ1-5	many	CASIPPGGIGNQPQHF	TGTGCCAGCATTCCTCCAGGGGGCATAGGCAATCAGCCCCAGCATTTT
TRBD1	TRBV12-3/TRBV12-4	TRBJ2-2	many	CASVDRVNTGELFF	TGTGCCAGCGTGGACAGGGTAAACACCGGGGAGCTGTTTTTT
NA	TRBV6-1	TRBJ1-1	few	CASSKDPQRTAFF	TGTGCCAGTTCTAAGGACCCGCAACGGACAGCTTTCTTT
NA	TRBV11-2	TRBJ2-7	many	CAGSLEYRANEQYF	TGTGCCGGCAGCTTAGAGTACAGGGCCAACGAGCAGTACTTC
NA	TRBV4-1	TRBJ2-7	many	CASSQGAILRSYEQYF	TGCGCCAGCAGCCAAGGGGCGATCCTACGGTCCTACGAGCAGTACTTC
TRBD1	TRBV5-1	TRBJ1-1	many	CASSYLTGQGATFF	TGCGCCAGCAGCTATCTAACGGGACAGGGGGCGACTTTCTTT
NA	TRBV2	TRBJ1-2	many	CASSATPRNYGYTF	TGTGCCAGCAGTGCGACACCCAGAAACTATGGCTACACCTTC
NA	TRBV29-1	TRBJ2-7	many	CSPGESLNSGQYF	TGCAGCCCTGGGGAGTCCCTTAATTCGGGGCAGTACTTC
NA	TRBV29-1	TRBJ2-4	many	CSAKGVTKNIQYF	TGCAGCGCCAAGGGGGTCACCAAAAACATTCAGTACTTC
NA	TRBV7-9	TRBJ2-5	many	CASRGETQYF	TGTGCCAGCAGAGGAGAGACCCAGTACTTC
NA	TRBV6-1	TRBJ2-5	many	CASAPGGGEETQYF	TGTGCCAGCGCCCCCGGAGGGGGGGAAGAGACCCAGTACTTC
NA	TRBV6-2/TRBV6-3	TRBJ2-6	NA	CASAQANVLTF	TGTGCCAGTGCTCAGGCCAACGTCCTGACTTTC
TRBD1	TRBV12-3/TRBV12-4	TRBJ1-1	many	CASRYAGTGRTEAFF	TGTGCCAGCCGCTACGCCGGGACAGGGAGGACTGAAGCTTTCTTT
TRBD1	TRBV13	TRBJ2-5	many	CASSDRGTETQYF	TGTGCCAGCAGCGACAGGGGTACCGAGACCCAGTACTTC
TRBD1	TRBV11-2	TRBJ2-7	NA	CASSFFGQGLSDEQYF	TGTGCCAGCAGCTTCTTTGGACAGGGCTTATCCGACGAGCAGTACTTC
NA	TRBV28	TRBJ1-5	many	CASSLRGSTVWDNQPQHF	TGTGCCAGCAGTTTACGAGGCTCGACAGTCTGGGACAATCAGCCCCAGCATTTT
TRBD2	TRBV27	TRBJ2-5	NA	CASSNIAGVYQETQYF	TGTGCCAGCAGTAACATAGCGGGAGTGTACCAAGAGACCCAGTACTTC
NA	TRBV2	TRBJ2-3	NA	CASKDRSTDTQYF	TGTGCCAGCAAGGACAGATCAACAGATACGCAGTATTTT
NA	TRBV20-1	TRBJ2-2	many	CSARETPDRVTTGELFF	TGCAGTGCTAGAGAAACACCGGACAGAGTTACCACCGGGGAGCTGTTTTTT
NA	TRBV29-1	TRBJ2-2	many	CSVGGPIKGELFF	TGCAGCGTTGGTGGGCCCATAAAGGGGGAGCTGTTTTTT
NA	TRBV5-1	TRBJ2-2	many	CASSLVPGANTGELSF	TGCGCCAGCAGCTTGGTGCCAGGGGCGAACACCGGGGAGCTGTCTTTT
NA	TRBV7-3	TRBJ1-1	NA	CASSLWGAGAEAFF	TGTGCCAGCAGCTTATGGGGGGCAGGGGCTGAAGCTTTCTTT
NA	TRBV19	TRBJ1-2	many	CASGIRRRDHGYTF	TGTGCCAGTGGGATCCGACGGCGGGACCATGGCTACACCTTC
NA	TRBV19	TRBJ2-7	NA	CASSPSDSAEQYF	TGTGCCAGTAGCCCCTCGGATAGCGCTGAGCAGTACTTC
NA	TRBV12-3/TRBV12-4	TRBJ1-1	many	CASSSSWTEAFF	TGTGCCAGCAGTAGTAGTTGGACTGAAGCTTTCTTT
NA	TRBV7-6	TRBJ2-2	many	CASSSSTWAGTGELFF	TGTGCCAGCAGCTCGTCGACGTGGGCGGGCACCGGGGAGCTGTTTTTT
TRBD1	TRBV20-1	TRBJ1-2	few	CSARDRWRTGDGYTF	TGCAGTGCTAGAGATCGGTGGAGGACAGGGGATGGCTACACCTTC
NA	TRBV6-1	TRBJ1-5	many	CASNLSPSNQPQHF	TGTGCCAGCAACCTCTCTCCCTCCAATCAGCCCCAGCATTTT
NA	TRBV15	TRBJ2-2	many	CATSRAGDTGELFF	TGTGCCACCAGCAGAGCGGGGGACACCGGGGAGCTGTTTTTT
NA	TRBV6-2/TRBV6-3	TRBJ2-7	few	CASRESGMSSYEQYF	TGTGCCAGCAGAGAATCCGGGATGAGCTCCTACGAGCAGTACTTC